Presented here are 19 T cell receptor beta chains from one specimen sequenced in a study of T cells in Graves' hyperthyroidism and ophthalmopathy. It was RNA transcripts that yielded the amplified TCR beta CDR3 regions. In the first-round RT-PCR of the TCR CDR3, the HTBI primer set was used. Each CDR3 protein gets one entry after TCRdb re-called the multiplex PCR reads with MiXCR. This table holds about 600,000 distinct CDR3 sequences, 16% found once. Sequenced input: blood. These receptors originate from a woman aged 40 to 50 with Graves' ophthalmopathy.

This clonotype appeared a few times. The chain combines TRBV30 with TRBJ2-6; D is unclear. CDR1 is GTSNPN, CDR2 SVGIG, per germline (reference sequence). The germline V and J ends were trimmed by 0 bases and 1 base, with 7 bases remaining between them. CDR3 size: 15 residues. The CDR3 loop is CAWSVWDSGANVLTF. The CDR3 DNA is TGTGCCTGGAGTGTATGGGATTCTGGGGCCAACGTCCTGACTTTC.

This clonotype was seen a few times. Here the CDR3 DNA reads TGTGCCAGCAGTTACGAGCGGGGCGGTGAAGCTTTCTTT. This encodes CASSYERGGEAFF. The genes are TRBV6-5 and TRBJ1-1; the D gene is possibly TRBD1 (5 bases). The V gene's germline CDR1 is MNHEY and CDR2 SVGAGI. V was pared by 2 bases and J by 7 bases, with 11 bases between. This CDR3 contains 13 residues.

The table lists this clonotype with a count of one. This rearrangement joins TRBV20-1 to TRBJ1-1; D is undetermined. The CDR3 extends over 14 amino acids. Per germline, CDR1 DFQATT and CDR2 SNEGSKA (reference sequence). The V and J ends lost 2 bases and 7 bases respectively, with 17 bases between them. The chain's CDR3 is CSARNTGSRNEAFF. CDR3 coding DNA: TGCAGTGCTAGAAATACCGGGTCTCGGAATGAAGCTTTCTTT.

This clonotype was seen only a few times. The chain carries TRBV18 and TRBJ2-7; TRBD2 aligns across 14 bases. J gave up 4 bases and V 2 bases, and 4 bases lay outside the gene matches. The CDR3 is made up of 16 amino acids. Germline CDR1 and CDR2: KGHSH and LQKENI. CDR3 DNA: TGTGCCAGCTCACCATCCGGGACTAGCGGGAGTTACGAGCAGTACTTC. Its translation: CASSPSGTSGSYEQYF. Variable domain in full (rest from reference TRBV18 and TRBJ2-7): NAGVMQNPRHLVRRRGQEARLRCSPMKGHSHVYWYRQLPEEGLKFMVYLQKENIIDESGMPKERFSAEFPKEGPSILRIQQVVRGDSAAYFCASSPSGTSGSYEQYFGPGTRLTVT.

This clonotype was counted ten times or more. V is TRBV3-1 and J is TRBJ2-1; D is perhaps TRBD1 (5 bases). V shed 4 bases and J shed 12 bases, with 19 bases lying between them. CDR1 and CDR2 (germline): LGHDT, YNNKEL (reference sequence). The CDR3 extends over 14 amino acids. CDR3 sequence reads: CASSLSGPQGVQFF. DNA for the CDR3: TGTGCCAGCAGCCTCTCCGGACCCCAAGGGGTGCAGTTCTTC.

This clonotype came up a few times. The chain recombines TRBV20-1 with TRBJ2-5; 9 bases fit TRBD2. Trimming at V came to 5 bases and at J to 5 bases, leaving 6 bases not matched to a gene. Germline CDR1 DFQATT, CDR2 SNEGSKA (reference sequence). This CDR3 has 13 residues. The CDR3: CSASSGGFETQYF. The CDR3 bases are TGCAGTGCTTCGAGCGGGGGGTTTGAGACCCAGTACTTC.

This clonotype was seen at least ten times. The chain employs TRBV18 and TRBJ2-1, with 11 nucleotides matching TRBD2. This CDR3 region has 16 residues. Germline-derived CDR1 and CDR2 are KGHSH and LQKENI. The V gene end was trimmed by 5 bases and the J gene end by 10 bases; junction bases not matched to a gene: 13. The chain's CDR3 is CASSESKGLAVLEQFF. In DNA form, the CDR3 reads TGTGCCAGCTCAGAAAGTAAGGGACTAGCGGTACTAGAGCAGTTCTTC.

The J gene is TRBJ2-1, the V gene TRBV20-1; D may correspond to TRBD1 or TRBD2 (6 bases each). Trimming shortened V by 2 bases and J by 3 bases, and 11 bases separated the two germline ends. CDR1 DFQATT and CDR2 SNEGSKA come from the germline V gene (reference sequence). This CDR3 is built from 14 residues. CDR3 nucleotides: TGCAGTGCTAGAACGAGGGGGGACTACAATGAGCAGTTCTTC. This translates into CSARTRGDYNEQFF.

This clonotype has ten or more counts. This chain uses TRBV28 with TRBJ2-3; 7 bases agree with TRBD2. The CDR3 is made up of 12 amino acids. J was trimmed by 6 bases and V by 6 bases; bases with no gene match: 3. CDR1 and CDR2 (germline): MDHEN, SYDVKM. CDR3 coding DNA: TGTGCCAGCAGCCAAGCGGGGGATACGCAGTATTTT. Protein sequence: CASSQAGDTQYF.

This clonotype has at least ten counts. This chain joins TRBV30 and TRBJ2-2; the match to TRBD2 covers 10 bases. Unmatched junction bases numbered 4, after V lost 0 bases and J lost 0 bases. The germline V gene has CDR1 GTSNPN and CDR2 SVGIG (reference sequence). The CDR3 contains 17 residues. The CDR3 region has the DNA TGTGCCTGGAGTGTCGGACTAGCGGCCGCGAACACCGGGGAGCTGTTTTTT. Amino acids: CAWSVGLAAANTGELFF.

This clonotype appeared a few times. The chain is built from TRBV4-1 and TRBJ1-4; perhaps TRBD1 as D (5 bases). Germline V gene sequence: CDR1 MGHRA, CDR2 YSYEKL. The CDR3 is 14 residues long. Trimming stripped 4 bases from V and 9 bases from J, with 15 bases between. The DNA of the CDR3 is TGCGCCAGCAGCCTCATCCCCGGGGGGAAAAAACTGTTTTTT. Protein product: CASSLIPGGKKLFF.

This clonotype turned up a few times. The chain combines TRBV9 with TRBJ2-1; D is possibly TRBD1 or TRBD2 (5 bases each). Deletions cut 5 bases from V and 0 bases from J, with 15 bases between. The CDR3 spans 16 residues. Germline V gene data show CDR1 as SGDLS and CDR2 as YYNGEE. The CDR3 sequence is CASSGYWDASYNEQFF. For the CDR3, the DNA is TGTGCCAGCAGTGGCTATTGGGACGCCTCCTACAATGAGCAGTTCTTC.

This clonotype was seen only a few times. This chain links TRBV5-1 with TRBJ2-2, with 8 bases fitting TRBD1. Trimming took 4 bases from V and 5 from J; bases not matched to a gene: 7. CDR1 and CDR2 (germline): SGHRS, YFSETQ. CDR3 length: 15 residues. CDR3 amino acids: CASSMGQEGTGELFF. The CDR3 DNA sequence: TGCGCCAGCAGCATGGGACAGGAAGGGACCGGGGAGCTGTTTTTT.

This clonotype was recorded at least ten times. The gene calls are TRBV18 and TRBJ2-2; D is unclear. With 5 bases removed from V and 7 bases from J, the gap between germline ends came to 11 bases. The CDR3 spans 13 residues. CDR1 KGHSH and CDR2 LQKENI come from the germline V gene. CDR3 amino acids: CASSSPSNGELFF. The CDR3 DNA reads as TGTGCCAGCTCATCGCCCTCCAACGGGGAGCTGTTTTTT. The whole variable domain, remainder taken from reference TRBV18 and TRBJ2-2, is NAGVMQNPRHLVRRRGQEARLRCSPMKGHSHVYWYRQLPEEGLKFMVYLQKENIIDESGMPKERFSAEFPKEGPSILRIQQVVRGDSAAYFCASSSPSNGELFFGEGSRLTVL.

This clonotype has only a few counts. The V call is TRBV19, the J call TRBJ2-1; TRBD1 agrees at 10 bases. Germline V gives CDR1 LNHDA, CDR2 SQIVND (reference sequence). V shed 8 bases, J shed 4 bases, and the junction held 11 bases outside the gene matches. This CDR3 is built from 16 residues. The CDR3 loop is CASEETPGQGYNEQFF. The CDR3 nucleotides are TGTGCCAGTGAGGAGACCCCGGGACAGGGGTACAATGAGCAGTTCTTC.

This clonotype has just one count. The chain is built from TRBV7-3 and TRBJ2-5; D not certain. Trimming pared 3 bases from V and 4 bases from J, leaving 9 bases between. This CDR3 is built from 13 residues. The germline CDR1 and CDR2 sequences are SGHTA and FQGTGA. The CDR3 loop is CASSLVNGETQYF. CDR3 DNA sequence: TGTGCCAGCAGCTTGGTCAATGGAGAGACCCAGTACTTC.

In its sample, this clonotype was seen a few times. The rearrangement links TRBV3-1 to TRBJ1-4, with unresolved D. Per germline, CDR1 LGHDT and CDR2 YNNKEL (reference sequence). The CDR3 covers 13 residues. V lost 4 bases and J lost 3, with 6 bases in between. This chain's CDR3 is CASSRPPNEKLFF. CDR3 DNA sequence: TGTGCCAGCAGCCGGCCCCCTAATGAAAAACTGTTTTTT. Variable domain in full (rest from reference TRBV3-1 and TRBJ1-4): DTAVSQTPKYLVTQMGNDKSIKCEQNLGHDTMYWYKQDSKKFLKIMFSYNNKELIINETVPNRFSPKSPDKAHLNLHINSLELGDSAVYFCASSRPPNEKLFFGSGTQLSVL.

V and J are TRBV4-2 and TRBJ1-4; D uncertain. V shed 2 bases and J shed 5 bases, with 15 bases lying between them. Germline V lookup: CDR1 LGHNA, CDR2 YNFKEQ. This CDR3 is built from 16 residues. The CDR3 DNA reads as TGTGCCAGCAGCCAATTCGGCGGGATGGCCAATGAAAAACTGTTTTTT. Protein: CASSQFGGMANEKLFF.

This clonotype was recorded at least ten times. The chain employs TRBV14 and TRBJ2-3; 7 positions agree with TRBD2. The CDR3 extends over 16 amino acids. Trimming took 6 bases from V and 4 from J; bases not matched to a gene: 13. Per germline, CDR1 SGHDN and CDR2 FVKESK. The CDR3 DNA follows: TGTGCCAGCAGTGAGTCGGCGGGAGTAATTGCAGATACGCAGTATTTT. It codes for CASSESAGVIADTQYF.